The rows below give T cell receptor beta chains drawn from one sample of a study of T cell responses to AZD1222 COVID-19 vaccine. The repertoire was sequenced with immunoSEQ multiplex PCR; TCRdb's copy has only in-frame clones and lacks some. The profile shows 100,000 or so clones, nearly 90% of them singletons. The specimen was peripheral blood, collected 28 days after the second AZD1222 dose. The origin of the receptors is an adult who received the AZD1222 COVID-19 vaccine. Each CDR3 is given with its conserved first and last residue. D genes are given only for firm matches. Size is omitted from some rows. Given values are once, few, many or a class for expanded clones.

J gene | clone size | V gene | D gene | CDR3 protein | CDR3 DNA
TRBJ2-2 | - | TRBV7-2 | - | CASSSGVVQAGELFF | TGTGCCAGCAGCTCCGGAGTGGTACAAGCCGGGGAGCTGTTTTTT
TRBJ2-2 | - | TRBV24-1 | TRBD1 | CATSRQGVNTGELFF | TGTGCCACCAGCCGACAGGGCGTCAACACCGGGGAGCTGTTTTTT
TRBJ1-2 | - | TRBV18 | TRBD1 | CASSPLPGTGGSDYGYTF | TGTGCCAGCTCACCGCTACCCGGGACAGGGGGCTCGGACTATGGCTACACCTTC
TRBJ1-1 | - | TRBV5-5 | - | CASSWGANTEAFF | TGTGCCAGCAGCTGGGGCGCGAACACTGAAGCTTTCTTT
TRBJ1-5 | - | TRBV6-4 | - | CASSDSIGPLVCCNQPQHF | TGTGCCAGCAGTGACTCGATTGGCCCACTCGTATGTTGTAATCAGCCCCAGCATTTT
TRBJ1-2 | - | TRBV27 | - | CASPPRAYGYTF | TGTGCCAGCCCCCCGCGTGCTTATGGCTACACCTTC
TRBJ2-5 | - | TRBV6-1 | TRBD2 | CASTEAYAGARETQYF | TGTGCCAGCACCGAAGCGTACGCGGGAGCAAGGGAGACCCAGTACTTC
TRBJ1-1 | - | TRBV7-3 | - | CASRQTVNTEAFF | TGTGCCAGCAGACAGACAGTGAACACTGAAGCTTTCTTT
TRBJ2-3 | - | TRBV7-3 | TRBD2 | CASSSMVGLATTDTQYF | TGTGCCAGCAGCTCCATGGTGGGACTAGCAACGACAGATACGCAGTATTTT
TRBJ1-3 | - | TRBV30 | TRBD1 | CAWSQTGGGNTIYF | TGTGCCTGGAGCCAGACAGGGGGAGGCAACACCATATATTTT
TRBJ2-7 | - | TRBV6-6 | - | CASSYGPAPMEQYF | TGTGCCAGCAGTTACGGGCCCGCACCCATGGAGCAGTACTTC
TRBJ2-7 | - | TRBV3-1/TRBV3-2 | TRBD2 | CASSQLAGVPTGDEQYF | TGTGCCAGCAGCCAACTAGCGGGAGTTCCCACCGGGGATGAGCAGTACTTC
TRBJ2-2 | - | TRBV30 | - | CAWSAGPPAGELFF | TGTGCCTGGAGTGCGGGACCTCCCGCCGGGGAGCTGTTTTTT
TRBJ1-4 | - | TRBV27 | - | CASSLAGTPNEKLFF | TGTGCCAGCAGTTTAGCGGGGACACCTAATGAAAAACTGTTTTTT
TRBJ1-1 | - | TRBV30 | - | CAWSVEASVGAFF | TGTGCCTGGAGTGTAGAGGCCTCCGTCGGAGCTTTCTTT
TRBJ2-7 | - | TRBV18 | TRBD1 | CASSPRTGGYEQYF | TGTGCCAGCTCACCACGGACAGGGGGCTACGAGCAGTACTTC
TRBJ2-4 | - | TRBV28 | TRBD1 | CASSSDREAKNIQYF | TGTGCCAGCAGTTCTGACAGGGAGGCCAAAAACATTCAGTACTTC
TRBJ2-3 | - | TRBV6-5 | - | CAIRTLGGPDTQYF | TGTGCCATTAGGACCCTTGGGGGGCCAGATACGCAGTATTTT
TRBJ2-1 | - | TRBV12-3/TRBV12-4 | TRBD1 | CASSTLQGVVAFF | TGTGCCAGCAGTACCCTACAGGGGGTAGTCGCGTTCTTC
TRBJ1-5 | - | TRBV7-9 | - | CASSRGEAGDGRNQPQHF | TGTGCCAGCAGCCGGGGAGAGGCTGGCGATGGGCGGAATCAGCCCCAGCATTTT
TRBJ2-5 | few | TRBV5-8 | TRBD2 | CASSRGLAGASRGTQYF | TGTGCCAGCAGCCGGGGACTAGCGGGGGCCTCCCGGGGGACCCAGTACTTC
TRBJ2-2 | - | TRBV14 | TRBD2 | CASSQRLGAGVTGELFF | TGTGCCAGCAGCCAACGTTTGGGCGCGGGAGTCACCGGGGAGCTGTTTTTT
TRBJ2-6 | - | TRBV5-5 | - | CASSWDPGNSGANVLTF | TGTGCCAGCAGCTGGGACCCAGGGAACTCTGGGGCCAACGTCCTGACTTTC
TRBJ2-7 | - | TRBV7-9 | - | CASSLTRREEQYF | TGTGCCAGCAGCTTAACTAGGCGTGAGGAGCAGTACTTC
TRBJ2-4 | - | TRBV5-3 | - | CARSPKQGPKNIQYF | TGTGCCAGAAGCCCTAAACAGGGTCCCAAAAACATTCAGTACTTC
TRBJ1-2 | - | TRBV7-2 | - | CASSDRQALASYGYTF | TGTGCCAGCAGCGACCGACAGGCGCTCGCTTCGTATGGCTACACCTTC
TRBJ1-4 | - | TRBV18 | - | CASSPLGPRRATNEKLFF | TGTGCCAGCTCGCCCCTGGGACCCCGGAGGGCAACTAATGAAAAACTGTTTTTT
TRBJ2-2 | - | TRBV28 | - | CASTRGPDTGELFF | TGTGCCAGCACCCGGGGTCCGGACACCGGGGAGCTGTTTTTT
TRBJ2-7 | - | TRBV5-1 | TRBD2 | CASRLAGGSYEQYF | TGCGCCAGCCGCCTAGCGGGAGGATCCTACGAGCAGTACTTC
TRBJ2-5 | - | TRBV19 | - | CASSIRSLPGRGETQYF | TGTGCCAGTAGTATACGAAGTCTCCCAGGCCGAGGGGAGACCCAGTACTTC
TRBJ2-1 | - | TRBV21-1 | - | CASSNWGVGGAAYNEQFF | TGTGCCAGCAGCAACTGGGGCGTGGGGGGCGCCGCCTACAATGAGCAGTTCTTC
TRBJ1-5 | - | TRBV6-5 | TRBD1 | CASRVDRGNNQPQHF | TGTGCCAGCAGAGTAGACAGGGGAAACAATCAGCCCCAGCATTTT
TRBJ2-7 | - | TRBV5-1 | - | CASSWGTSKVAEQYF | TGCGCCAGCAGCTGGGGGACTTCGAAGGTTGCCGAGCAGTACTTC
TRBJ2-1 | - | TRBV7-9 | TRBD1 | CASSPPPRDRTGNEQFF | TGTGCCAGCAGCCCCCCCCCTCGGGACAGGACTGGGAATGAGCAGTTCTTC
TRBJ1-2 | once | TRBV13 | - | CASSSWTSWSYGYTF | TGTGCCAGCAGCTCATGGACCTCGTGGAGCTATGGCTACACCTTC
TRBJ2-1 | - | TRBV5-8 | TRBD2 | CASSSPGLALLGQFF | TGTGCCAGCAGCTCTCCGGGACTAGCCCTTTTGGGGCAGTTCTTC
TRBJ1-3 | - | TRBV19 | - | CASSPAFFSGNTIYF | TGTGCCAGTAGTCCGGCCTTTTTCTCTGGAAACACCATATATTTT
TRBJ2-7 | - | TRBV7-9 | TRBD1 | CASSAGQGFHEQYF | TGTGCCAGCAGCGCGGGACAGGGTTTCCACGAGCAGTACTTC
TRBJ2-2 | - | TRBV6-5 | - | CASSYDIGVIGELFF | TGTGCCAGCAGTTATGATATAGGGGTAATCGGGGAGCTGTTTTTT
TRBJ1-2 | - | TRBV19 | - | CASTLRGALNYGYTF | TGTGCCAGTACCCTCCGCGGGGCCCTTAACTATGGCTACACCTTC
TRBJ2-3 | - | TRBV19 | - | CASSIDRGGDTQYF | TGTGCCAGTAGTATAGATCGAGGTGGGGATACGCAGTATTTT
TRBJ1-1 | - | TRBV27 | - | CASLPLWTANTEAFF | TGTGCCAGCTTGCCTCTTTGGACAGCGAACACTGAAGCTTTCTTT
TRBJ2-7 | - | TRBV7-2 | TRBD2 | CASSLASSGAPYEQYF | TGTGCCAGCAGCTTAGCCTCCAGCGGGGCCCCCTACGAGCAGTACTTC
TRBJ1-5 | once | TRBV6-5 | TRBD1 | CAIWTGENQPQHF | TGTGCCATTTGGACAGGAGAGAATCAGCCCCAGCATTTT
TRBJ2-5 | - | TRBV29-1 | - | CSAPDYQETQYF | TGCAGCGCCCCGGACTATCAGGAGACCCAGTACTTC
TRBJ2-7 | - | TRBV18 | - | CASSPGQTYEQYF | TGTGCCAGCTCACCAGGCCAGACCTACGAGCAGTACTTC
TRBJ2-7 | - | TRBV28 | - | CASSVTGPQYF | TGTGCCAGCAGCGTTACAGGTCCGCAGTACTTC
TRBJ2-7 | - | TRBV19 | TRBD1 | CASSIAGTGGYEQYF | TGTGCCAGTAGTATAGCCGGGACAGGGGGGTACGAGCAGTACTTC
TRBJ1-4 | - | TRBV27 | TRBD1 | CASSPIHRGRGEKLFF | TGTGCCAGCAGTCCCATCCACAGGGGTCGGGGTGAAAAACTGTTTTTT
TRBJ2-1 | - | TRBV7-9 | TRBD2 | CASSSPLAESYNEQFF | TGTGCCAGCAGCTCTCCACTAGCGGAGTCCTACAATGAGCAGTTCTTC
TRBJ2-7 | - | TRBV25-1 | TRBD2 | CAPRGGEGPSTTFSF | TGTGCCCCCCGGGGGGGGGAGGGCCCTTCTACAACGTTTTCTTTC
TRBJ1-2 | - | TRBV18 | - | CATVGEAGEGGYTF | TGTGCCACCGTCGGAGAGGCGGGTGAGGGTGGCTACACCTTC
TRBJ1-6 | - | TRBV7-2 | - | CASSLVPPGDTYNSPLHF | TGTGCCAGCAGCTTGGTTCCGCCAGGGGACACCTATAATTCACCCCTCCACTTT
TRBJ2-7 | few | TRBV3-1/TRBV3-2 | - | CASSHGGLGQYF | TGTGCCAGCAGCCACGGCGGTCTGGGACAGTACTTC
TRBJ1-1 | - | TRBV7-8 | - | CASSLESTSHTEAFF | TGTGCCAGCAGCTTAGAATCCACCTCGCACACTGAAGCTTTCTTT
TRBJ1-6 | - | TRBV9 | TRBD1 | CASSPWDSFSPLHF | TGTGCCAGCAGCCCTTGGGACAGCTTTTCACCCCTCCACTTT
TRBJ1-6 | once | TRBV4-2 | - | CASSQDTQSSPLHF | TGTGCCAGCAGCCAAGATACACAGTCTTCACCCCTCCACTTT
TRBJ2-3 | once | TRBV28 | - | CASSLERSRPNSTDTQYF | TGTGCCAGCAGTTTAGAAAGGAGTCGCCCAAATAGCACAGATACGCAGTATTTT